The 5 T cell receptor beta chains presented below share a single source sample, sequenced in a study of human T cells and chemical hapten exposure. Using its own MiXCR run on the RACE reads, TCRdb lists one record per CDR3 protein. The table includes tens of thousands of distinct CDR3 sequences, 8.5% detected once. The time point denotes: patch test 2, 6 weeks after DPC sensitization. As to treatment: therapeutic diphenylcyclopropenone sensitization with weekly scalp DPC. Source: whole blood, taken in connection with sensitization to the hapten diphenylcyclopropenone (DPC). Receptors originate from a woman between 45 and 65 years old with alopecia areata. Some clones in this sample may be carry-over from other donors' samples.

The chain is built from TRBV7-9 and TRBJ1-1; D is ambiguous. Germline assignment: CDR1 SEHNR and CDR2 FQNEAQ (reference sequence). V lost 5 bases to trimming and J lost 8 bases, with 18 bases between them. The CDR3 is 14 residues long. CDR3 region: CASSPEVTPVEAFF. DNA of the CDR3: TGTGCCAGCAGCCCGGAGGTCACACCCGTCGAAGCTTTCTTT. The full variable domain, its missing parts supplied by reference TRBV7-9 and TRBJ1-1, is DTGVSQNPRHKITKRGQNVTFRCDPISEHNRLYWYRQTLGQGPEFLTYFQNEAQLEKSRLLSDRFSAERPKGSFSTLEIQRTEQGDSAMYLCASSPEVTPVEAFFGQGTRLTVV.

This chain joins TRBV9 and TRBJ1-6; TRBD1 matches at 11 bases. The germline CDR1 and CDR2 sequences are SGDLS and YYNGEE. CDR3 length: 15 residues. V lost 3 bases and J lost 7; bases outside the gene matches: 3. The CDR3 DNA follows: TGTGCCAGCAGCGCTAGGGACAGGGGGAATTCACCCCTCCACTTT. Translation: CASSARDRGNSPLHF.

The chain links TRBV27 to TRBJ1-2, with a weak D call TRBD1 (5 bases). The CDR3 is 14 residues long. Looked up from germline, CDR1 is MNHEY and CDR2 is SMNVEV (reference sequence). Trimming left V 3 bases short and J 7 bases short, with 15 bases between. The CDR3 DNA is TGTGCCAGCAGTTTCCGGGACGGGCGCTCTGGCTACACCTTC. Amino acids: CASSFRDGRSGYTF.

The J gene is TRBJ1-2, the V gene TRBV7-2; possible D gene TRBD1, 6 bases. Germline loops: CDR1 SGHTA, CDR2 FQGNSA. The CDR3 is 12 amino acids. Trimming removed 3 bases from V and 7 bases from J, with 9 bases in between. CDR3 nucleotide sequence: TGTGCCAGCAGCTTGGGGGCTTCTGGCTACACCTTC. Protein: CASSLGASGYTF.

This clonotype was found many times. The rearrangement uses TRBV27 and TRBJ2-7, with D possibly matching TRBD2 (5 bases). Germline V lookup: CDR1 MNHEY, CDR2 SMNVEV (reference sequence). Trimming cost V 2 bases and J 1 base, with 9 bases left between them. The CDR3 totals 14 residues. In DNA, the CDR3 is TGTGCCAGCAGTTTAGCGGGCAGTTCCTACGAGCAGTACTTC. Protein: CASSLAGSSYEQYF.